This T cell receptor beta chain was sequenced in a study of cytomegalovirus exposure and HLA in healthy donors. The study's findings and limits: It was reportedly the case that the classifier diagnosed cytomegalovirus status with high specificity and sensitivity. Specificity for CMV antigens was confirmed in vitro for a few of the CMV-associated chains.

The assay was immunoSEQ multiplex PCR, and TCRdb's table has in-frame clones only and misses some. The repertoire holds around 220,000 clones, with approximately 88% as singletons. About this clone: Its antigen remains unknown.

V dropped 4 bases and J dropped 5; count of bases not matched to a gene: 11. The germline V gene encodes CDR1 SGDLS and CDR2 YYNGEE. The length of the CDR3 is 17 residues. V usage is TRBV9 and J usage is TRBJ2-1; TRBD2 matches at 11 bases. The sequencing sample was made of PBMCs. The TCR sequence derives from a woman aged 25 to 39 in good health and CMV-seropositive. The CDR3 is CASSRLPGTSGNNEQFF. Written as DNA, the CDR3 is TGTGCCAGCAGCCGTCTACCCGGGACTAGCGGCAACAATGAGCAGTTCTTC.